The 3 T cell receptor beta chains below were found in one sample sequenced in a study of CD8+ T cells in alopecia areata. cDNA prepared by RNA extraction and subsequent reverse transcription served as the template for sequencing. Profiling relied on immunoSEQ multiplex PCR, and the TCRdb table lists in-frame clones only, not all of them. The sample shows about 120,000 clones, 55% to 65% of them seen only once. Source material: CD4+ T cells sorted from blood. These TCRs come from a human donor in good health.

J is TRBJ2-7 and V is TRBV29-1, with a tentative D call TRBD2 (6 bases). Germline CDR1 is SQVTM and CDR2 is ANQGSEA. The CDR3 length is 13 residues. V shed 3 bases and J shed 1 base, with 10 bases lying between them. The CDR3 reads CSVDAAGSYEQYF. Here the CDR3 DNA reads TGCAGCGTTGATGCTGCGGGGTCCTACGAGCAGTACTTC.

The J gene is TRBJ2-3, the V gene TRBV9; maybe TRBD2 (6 bases). With 0 bases removed from V and 8 bases from J, the gap between germline ends came to 16 bases. Germline V gene lookup returns CDR1 SGDLS and CDR2 YYNGEE. CDR3 length: 15 amino acids. CDR3 DNA sequence: TGTGCCAGCAGCGTAGCGGGACTCTACTCCAGTACGCAGTATTTT. It codes for CASSVAGLYSSTQYF.

The V gene is TRBV11-3, the J gene TRBJ2-5, with a possible D match to TRBD2 (5 bases). The germline CDR1 and CDR2 sequences are SGHNT and YENEEA. The length of the CDR3 is 12 residues. Trimming pared 1 base from V and 5 bases from J, leaving 5 bases between. The CDR3 nucleotides are TGTGCCAGCAGCTTAGGGGAGGAGACCCAGTACTTC. Its protein is CASSLGEETQYF.